One sample yielded the 21 T cell receptor beta chains listed below, sequenced in a study of T cells in Graves' hyperthyroidism and ophthalmopathy. RNA transcripts served as the template for amplifying TCR beta CDR3 regions. Initially, a first-round RT-PCR of the TCR CDR3 employed the HTBI primer set. Using its own MiXCR run on the multiplex PCR reads, TCRdb lists one record per CDR3 protein. Of over 200,000 distinct CDR3 sequences listed, 17% were seen once; the top ten hold approximately 50%. The sample was blood. All receptors derive from a man between 50 and 59 years old with Graves' hyperthyroidism.

This clonotype showed up many times. The chain links TRBV20-1 to TRBJ1-6; maybe TRBD1 (5 bases). CDR3 length: 14 residues. The ends were cut back, 1 base at V and 5 bases at J, with 9 bases in the middle. Germline V gene data show CDR1 as DFQATT and CDR2 as SNEGSKA (reference sequence). CDR3 DNA: TGCAGTGCTAGAGTAGACAGCAATAATTCACCCCTCCACTTT. This codes for CSARVDSNNSPLHF.

This clonotype came up many times. This chain connects TRBV6-1 to TRBJ1-6; the D gene is possibly TRBD1 (5 bases). In germline, CDR1 is MNHNS, CDR2 SASEGT. Trimming cost V 10 bases and J 7 bases, with 14 bases left between them. This CDR3 is built from 13 residues. CDR3 protein: CAITTGPNSPLHF. The CDR3 DNA reads TGTGCCATCACAACGGGACCGAATTCACCCCTCCACTTT.

This clonotype was observed at least ten times. The rearrangement uses TRBV20-1 and TRBJ2-1; 7 bases match TRBD1. The germline V gene has CDR1 DFQATT and CDR2 SNEGSKA (reference sequence). Unmatched junction bases numbered 7, after V lost 1 base and J lost 1 base. The CDR3 consists of 16 residues. The DNA for the CDR3 is TGCAGTGCTAGAGTAAAGACAGGGTATTCCTACAATGAGCAGTTCTTC. Encoded protein: CSARVKTGYSYNEQFF.

This chain connects TRBV19 to TRBJ2-1; a weak D match, TRBD2 (5 bases). Germline values: CDR1 LNHDA, CDR2 SQIVND (reference sequence). With 5 bases removed from V and 4 bases from J, the gap between germline ends came to 15 bases. The CDR3 is 15 amino acids. CDR3 in DNA: TGTGCCAGTAGTCCCCAGGAGGCAGCTTACAATGAGCAGTTCTTC. Amino acids: CASSPQEAAYNEQFF.

The V call is TRBV29-1, the J call TRBJ2-7; 11 bases map to TRBD2. The CDR3 sequence is 15 residues long. V trimming: 4 bases; J trimming: 5 bases; junction bases outside the gene matches: 10. The germline V gene has CDR1 SQVTM and CDR2 ANQGSEA. The CDR3 nucleotides read TGCAGCGTTGTTGGGAAACTAGCGGGAGAGGACGAGCAGTACTTC. Protein: CSVVGKLAGEDEQYF.

V usage is TRBV6-2 or TRBV6-3 and J usage is TRBJ2-1; TRBD2 matches at 12 bases. The CDR3 is 16 residues long. V was pared by 6 bases and J by 1 base, with 4 bases of the junction left unmatched. CDR1 is MNHEY and CDR2 is SVGEGT in the germline V gene. The CDR3 bases are TGTGCCAGCAGGACTAGCGGGAGCGCGTCCTACAATGAGCAGTTCTTC. It encodes CASRTSGSASYNEQFF.

This clonotype showed up many times. This rearrangement joins TRBV20-1 to TRBJ2-3, with TRBD2 matching 10 bases. The length of the CDR3 is 14 residues. From germline, CDR1 is DFQATT and CDR2 SNEGSKA (reference sequence). With V trimmed by 2 bases and J by 5 bases, 4 bases remained unmatched. In DNA, the CDR3 is TGCAGTGCTAGACTAGCGGGAGTGAGAGATACGCAGTATTTT. It encodes CSARLAGVRDTQYF.

A remark on this clonotype: This may come from a read error, since a much larger clone is one base off. This sequence joins TRBV7-9 and TRBJ2-2; a possible D gene is TRBD2 (5 bases). CDR3 length: 16 residues. Germline assignment: CDR1 SEHNR and CDR2 FQNEAQ (reference sequence). The CDR3 coding sequence is TGTGCCAGCAGCTTAGGTCGCCAGACGAACACCGGGGAGCTGTCTTTT. Translated: CASSLGRQTNTGELSF.

Ten or more counts support this clonotype. The chain couples TRBV6-1 to TRBJ2-3; 7 nucleotides match TRBD2. Per the germline V gene, CDR1 is MNHNS and CDR2 is SASEGT. V lost 2 bases, J lost 0 bases, and 2 bases stayed unmatched. The CDR3 loop spans 15 amino acids. CDR3 sequence reads: CASSEISGSTDTQYF. CDR3 coding DNA: TGTGCCAGCAGTGAAATTAGCGGGAGCACAGATACGCAGTATTTT.

In this sample, this clonotype turned up many times. V is TRBV12-3 or TRBV12-4 and J is TRBJ1-5, with 7 bases identical to TRBD1. This CDR3 has 15 amino acids. Trimming took 10 bases from V and 2 from J; bases not matched to a gene: 11. CDR3 sequence: CATTPTGDGNQPQHF. The CDR3 DNA reads as TGTGCCACAACCCCTACAGGGGATGGCAATCAGCCCCAGCATTTT.

The V gene is TRBV9, the J gene TRBJ2-2; TRBD2 aligns across 13 bases. The CDR3 sequence is 19 residues long. The ends lost 4 bases at V and 5 bases at J; junction bases unmatched: 14. Germline values: CDR1 SGDLS, CDR2 YYNGEE. CDR3 bases: TGTGCCAGCAGCCCCCGCCCGGGACTAGCGGGAAGGTGGACCGGGGAGCTGTTTTTT. This codes for CASSPRPGLAGRWTGELFF.

This clonotype has a handful of counts. The chain combines TRBV7-2 with TRBJ2-3, with 7 positions matching TRBD2. Per germline, CDR1 SGHTA and CDR2 FQGNSA. The CDR3 totals 16 residues. V shed 5 bases, J shed 0 bases, and the junction held 8 bases outside the gene matches. The CDR3: CASSPAAGWSTDTQYF. The CDR3 bases are TGTGCCAGCAGCCCCGCAGCGGGATGGAGCACAGATACGCAGTATTTT.

V usage is TRBV20-1 and J usage is TRBJ1-2; 9 nucleotides align to TRBD1. V dropped 3 bases and J dropped 8; count of bases not matched to a gene: 4. CDR3 size: 12 residues. CDR1 and CDR2 (germline): DFQATT, SNEGSKA (reference sequence). The CDR3 nucleotides are TGCAGTGCTAGGGACAGGGGATCGGGCTACACCTTC. Its protein product is CSARDRGSGYTF.

Turning to this clonotype: The junction does not match germline at one end; this may be a read error. The V and J genes are TRBV2 and TRBJ1-3; 9 nucleotides agree with TRBD1. The CDR3 length is 15 residues. CDR1 is SNHLY, CDR2 FYNNEI, per germline. CDR3 DNA sequence: TGTGCCAGCAGTCGTCCGGGACAGGGAGGAAACGCCATATATTTT. Translated: CASSRPGQGGNAIYF.

This clonotype was seen repeatedly, ten times or more. V usage is TRBV2 and J usage is TRBJ2-7; 9 nucleotides agree with TRBD2. This CDR3 spans 14 amino acids. The germline CDR1 and CDR2 sequences are SNHLY and FYNNEI. Trimming cost V 6 bases and J 3 bases; bases outside gene matches: 6. The CDR3 region has the DNA TGTGCCAGCAGGGCGGGGGGGAATAACTACGAGCAGTACTTC. It encodes CASRAGGNNYEQYF. Full variable domain (rest looked up from reference TRBV2 and TRBJ2-7): EPEVTQTPSHQVTQMGQEVILRCVPISNHLYFYWYRQILGQKVEFLVSFYNNEISEKSEIFDDQFSVERPDGSNFTLKIRSTKLEDSAMYFCASRAGGNNYEQYFGPGTRLTVT.

This clonotype was seen at least ten times. The gene calls are TRBV7-2 and TRBJ2-1, with D uncertain. The CDR3 sequence is 14 residues long. Germline assignment: CDR1 SGHTA and CDR2 FQGNSA. V gave up 5 bases and J gave up 7 bases, with 15 bases separating them. Here the CDR3 DNA reads TGTGCCAGCAGCCGGAGTGAAGGTTGGAATGAGCAGTTCTTC. Encoded protein: CASSRSEGWNEQFF. The complete variable domain, with remaining parts taken from reference TRBV7-2 and TRBJ2-1, reads GAGVSQSPSNKVTEKGKDVELRCDPISGHTALYWYRQSLGQGLEFLIYFQGNSAPDKSGLPSDRFSAERTGGSVSTLTIQRTQQEDSAVYLCASSRSEGWNEQFFGPGTRLTVL.

This clonotype appeared a few times. V gene TRBV7-2 combines with J gene TRBJ2-2; D unclear. Germline V gene lookup returns CDR1 SGHTA and CDR2 FQGNSA. V was pared by 6 bases and J by 3 bases, with 14 bases between. This CDR3 has 15 amino acids. Here the CDR3 DNA reads TGTGCCAGCAGGGAGCCCCAAAAAGACACCGGGGAGCTGTTTTTT. Translating gives CASREPQKDTGELFF.

This chain connects TRBV29-1 to TRBJ2-7; D is possibly TRBD1 (5 bases). The V and J ends lost 4 bases and 1 base respectively, with 11 bases between them. The CDR3 is made up of 13 amino acids. CDR1 and CDR2 (germline): SQVTM, ANQGSEA. CDR3 protein: CSVVRGNSYEQYF. CDR3 sequence (DNA): TGCAGCGTTGTAAGGGGTAATTCCTACGAGCAGTACTTC.

In the case of this clonotype: A much larger clone lies one base from this, so it may be a read error. V usage is TRBV6-2 or TRBV6-3 and J usage is TRBJ2-2; TRBD2 matches 8 bases. V trimming: 11 bases; J trimming: 1 base; junction bases outside the gene matches: 6. This CDR3 is 14 amino acids long. CDR1 MNHEY and CDR2 SVGEGT come from the germline V gene. The CDR3 region is CAGGRTVNTGELFF. The CDR3 nucleotides read TGTGCCGGCGGGAGGACGGTGAACACCGGGGAGCTGTTTTTT.

The gene calls are TRBV4-3 and TRBJ2-5; tentative D call: TRBD2 (6 bases). V was cut by 0 bases and J by 9 bases, with 17 bases left in between. The CDR3 is 15 residues long. The V gene's germline CDR1 is LGHNA and CDR2 YSLEER. CDR3 bases: TGCGCCAGCAGCCAAGATCCAACGTCGTCTAGCGCCCAGTACTTC. Its translation is CASSQDPTSSSAQYF.

Many counts were recorded for this clonotype. Germline is not matched at one junction end, which may reflect a read error. The V and J genes are TRBV27 and TRBJ2-7, with D unclear. This CDR3 contains 13 residues. Germline V gene data show CDR1 as MNHEY and CDR2 as SMNVEV (reference sequence). The CDR3 sequence is CASSLSPRYEQYF. The CDR3 nucleotides are TGTGCCAGCAGCTTATCCCCCAGATACGAGCAGTACTTC.